The rows below give T cell receptor beta chains drawn from one sample of a study of blood T cell repertoires in COVID-19. The repertoire was sequenced with immunoSEQ multiplex PCR; TCRdb's copy has only in-frame clones and lacks some. Among about 210,000 clones listed, approximately 90% were seen once. Sequenced material: PBMCs or T cells enriched from blood (not recorded which). These receptors originate from a woman aged 40-49 years with acute COVID-19. Each CDR3 is given with its conserved first and last residue. D genes are given only for firm matches. Rows may omit the clone size; those that give it use once, few, many or a size class.

clone size: .; V gene: TRBV5-6; J gene: TRBJ2-5; D gene: .; CDR3 protein: CASSHGAGARETQYF; CDR3 DNA: TGTGCCAGCAGCCATGGGGCTGGGGCCAGAGAGACCCAGTACTTC
clone size: .; V gene: TRBV30; J gene: TRBJ1-5; D gene: TRBD1; CDR3 protein: CAWSVPDRGSNQPQHF; CDR3 DNA: TGTGCCTGGAGTGTCCCGGACAGGGGCAGCAATCAGCCCCAGCATTTT
clone size: .; V gene: TRBV5-1; J gene: TRBJ1-2; D gene: TRBD1; CDR3 protein: CASSPGWTGLNGYTF; CDR3 DNA: TGCGCCAGCAGCCCGGGGTGGACAGGCCTGAATGGCTACACCTTC
clone size: .; V gene: TRBV9; J gene: TRBJ2-5; D gene: TRBD1; CDR3 protein: CASSPGQGSRAQYF; CDR3 DNA: TGTGCCAGCAGCCCCGGACAGGGGAGTAGGGCCCAGTACTTC
clone size: .; V gene: TRBV7-9; J gene: TRBJ1-1; D gene: .; CDR3 protein: CASSLSPRGTAFF; CDR3 DNA: TGTGCCAGCAGCTTATCGCCACGGGGGACGGCTTTCTTT
clone size: .; V gene: TRBV19; J gene: TRBJ1-2; D gene: TRBD1; CDR3 protein: CASSRTGDGYTF; CDR3 DNA: TGTGCCAGTAGCAGGACAGGGGATGGCTACACCTTC
clone size: .; V gene: TRBV10-3; J gene: TRBJ2-3; D gene: TRBD2; CDR3 protein: CAAKTSGGSDTQYF; CDR3 DNA: TGTGCCGCGAAGACTAGCGGGGGGTCGGATACGCAGTATTTT
clone size: .; V gene: TRBV5-1; J gene: TRBJ2-5; D gene: TRBD2; CDR3 protein: CASSLAGGFSETQYF; CDR3 DNA: TGCGCCAGCAGTCTAGCGGGGGGGTTTTCGGAGACCCAGTACTTC
clone size: .; V gene: TRBV6-5; J gene: TRBJ1-3; D gene: .; CDR3 protein: CASSSPAASGNTIYF; CDR3 DNA: TGTGCCAGCAGTTCTCCAGCGGCCTCTGGAAACACCATATATTTT
clone size: .; V gene: TRBV4-2; J gene: TRBJ1-5; D gene: TRBD1; CDR3 protein: CASSQEGGLSNQPQHF; CDR3 DNA: TGTGCCAGCAGCCAAGAAGGGGGCCTCAGCAATCAGCCCCAGCATTTT
clone size: .; V gene: TRBV6-2/TRBV6-3; J gene: TRBJ1-2; D gene: TRBD1; CDR3 protein: CASSYEGAGGYTF; CDR3 DNA: TGTGCCAGCAGTTACGAGGGGGCCGGTGGCTACACCTTC
clone size: .; V gene: TRBV6-5; J gene: TRBJ2-2; D gene: TRBD1; CDR3 protein: CASGRGLNTGELFF; CDR3 DNA: TGTGCCAGCGGTAGGGGGCTTAACACCGGGGAGCTGTTTTTT
clone size: .; V gene: TRBV3-1/TRBV3-2; J gene: TRBJ2-1; D gene: .; CDR3 protein: CASSQDPGADNEQFF; CDR3 DNA: TGTGCCAGCAGCCAAGATCCAGGGGCGGACAATGAGCAGTTCTTC
clone size: .; V gene: TRBV24-1; J gene: TRBJ1-2; D gene: TRBD1; CDR3 protein: CATSDPTGVDGYTF; CDR3 DNA: TGTGCCACCAGTGACCCGACAGGGGTGGATGGCTACACCTTC
clone size: .; V gene: TRBV18; J gene: TRBJ2-2; D gene: .; CDR3 protein: CASSQLPNTGELFF; CDR3 DNA: TGTGCCAGCTCACAGCTCCCGAACACCGGGGAGCTGTTTTTT
clone size: .; V gene: TRBV11-3; J gene: TRBJ2-5; D gene: TRBD1; CDR3 protein: CASSLLTGSQETQYF; CDR3 DNA: TGTGCCAGCAGCTTACTGACAGGGTCACAAGAGACCCAGTACTTC
clone size: once; V gene: TRBV24-1; J gene: TRBJ1-2; D gene: .; CDR3 protein: CATSDEPQGNYGYTF; CDR3 DNA: TGTGCCACCAGTGATGAACCACAGGGCAACTATGGCTACACCTTC
clone size: .; V gene: TRBV6-5; J gene: TRBJ1-4; D gene: .; CDR3 protein: CASSYGTTNEKLFF; CDR3 DNA: TGTGCCAGCAGTTACGGCACAACTAATGAAAAACTGTTTTTT
clone size: .; V gene: TRBV5-4; J gene: TRBJ2-1; D gene: TRBD1; CDR3 protein: CASSLARGQGDNEQFF; CDR3 DNA: TGTGCCAGCAGCTTGGCTAGGGGACAGGGCGACAATGAGCAGTTCTTC
clone size: .; V gene: TRBV5-1; J gene: TRBJ1-2; D gene: .; CDR3 protein: CASSLSAQTYGYTF; CDR3 DNA: TGCGCCAGCAGCTTGTCAGCGCAGACCTATGGCTACACCTTC
clone size: .; V gene: TRBV9; J gene: TRBJ1-2; D gene: .; CDR3 protein: CASMGSYGYTF; CDR3 DNA: TGTGCCAGCATGGGGAGCTATGGCTACACCTTC
clone size: .; V gene: TRBV24-1; J gene: TRBJ2-3; D gene: TRBD1; CDR3 protein: CATSAPTGEADTQYF; CDR3 DNA: TGTGCCACCAGTGCCCCGACAGGGGAAGCAGATACGCAGTATTTT
clone size: .; V gene: TRBV18; J gene: TRBJ2-3; D gene: .; CDR3 protein: CASSPGRAPDTQYF; CDR3 DNA: TGTGCCAGCTCACCGGGCAGGGCGCCGGATACGCAGTATTTT
clone size: .; V gene: TRBV5-4; J gene: TRBJ1-5; D gene: TRBD1; CDR3 protein: CASSLGTGDQPQHF; CDR3 DNA: TGTGCCAGCAGCCTCGGGACAGGGGATCAGCCCCAGCATTTT
clone size: .; V gene: TRBV7-2; J gene: TRBJ2-2; D gene: TRBD2; CDR3 protein: CASSPRTSGSGELFF; CDR3 DNA: TGTGCCAGCAGCCCCCGGACTAGCGGGAGTGGGGAGCTGTTTTTT
clone size: once; V gene: TRBV7-2; J gene: TRBJ2-5; D gene: .; CDR3 protein: CASGKQGGETQYF; CDR3 DNA: TGTGCCAGCGGCAAGCAAGGAGGAGAGACCCAGTACTTC
clone size: once; V gene: TRBV11-2; J gene: TRBJ2-5; D gene: TRBD1; CDR3 protein: CASSSGQVETQYF; CDR3 DNA: TGTGCCAGCAGCTCGGGACAGGTTGAGACCCAGTACTTC
clone size: .; V gene: TRBV30; J gene: TRBJ1-5; D gene: .; CDR3 protein: CAWGGTGANQPQHF; CDR3 DNA: TGTGCCTGGGGTGGGACTGGAGCGAATCAGCCCCAGCATTTT
clone size: .; V gene: TRBV3-1/TRBV3-2; J gene: TRBJ2-3; D gene: .; CDR3 protein: CASSQDEGSYTDTQYF; CDR3 DNA: TGTGCCAGCAGCCAAGATGAGGGTTCATACACAGATACGCAGTATTTT
clone size: .; V gene: TRBV24-1; J gene: TRBJ1-5; D gene: TRBD1; CDR3 protein: CATSDPGQGDGNQPQHF; CDR3 DNA: TGTGCCACCAGTGACCCCGGACAGGGGGACGGCAATCAGCCCCAGCATTTT
clone size: .; V gene: TRBV5-4; J gene: TRBJ2-1; D gene: .; CDR3 protein: CASSSYNEQFF; CDR3 DNA: TGTGCCAGCAGCTCTTACAATGAGCAGTTCTTC
clone size: few; V gene: TRBV6-5; J gene: TRBJ1-2; D gene: .; CDR3 protein: CASSFSWRDGYTF; CDR3 DNA: TGTGCCAGCAGTTTCTCTTGGCGGGACGGCTACACCTTC
clone size: .; V gene: TRBV5-1; J gene: TRBJ1-2; D gene: .; CDR3 protein: CASSLEAGRHGYTF; CDR3 DNA: TGCGCCAGCAGCTTGGAGGCGGGCAGGCATGGCTACACCTTC
clone size: .; V gene: TRBV6-5; J gene: TRBJ2-7; D gene: TRBD1; CDR3 protein: CASNPTWTGGYEQYF; CDR3 DNA: TGTGCCAGCAACCCTACTTGGACAGGGGGCTACGAGCAGTACTTC
clone size: .; V gene: TRBV3-1/TRBV3-2; J gene: TRBJ2-7; D gene: .; CDR3 protein: CASSQLTTTMGEQYF; CDR3 DNA: TGTGCCAGCAGCCAATTGACGACTACAATGGGGGAGCAGTACTTC
clone size: few; V gene: TRBV7-9; J gene: TRBJ1-5; D gene: .; CDR3 protein: CASSLQGSNQPQHF; CDR3 DNA: TGTGCCAGCAGCTTGCAGGGCAGCAATCAGCCCCAGCATTTT
clone size: .; V gene: TRBV19; J gene: TRBJ2-2; D gene: TRBD2; CDR3 protein: CASSPTSGRNTGELFF; CDR3 DNA: TGTGCCAGTAGCCCGACTAGCGGGAGGAACACCGGGGAGCTGTTTTTT
clone size: .; V gene: TRBV7-2; J gene: TRBJ2-2; D gene: .; CDR3 protein: CASSGKLGSHTGELFF; CDR3 DNA: TGTGCCAGCAGTGGAAAGCTCGGGAGCCACACCGGGGAGCTGTTTTTT
clone size: .; V gene: TRBV19; J gene: TRBJ1-2; D gene: TRBD1; CDR3 protein: CATQVTDRAGYGYTF; CDR3 DNA: TGTGCCACCCAAGTCACCGACAGGGCAGGCTATGGCTACACCTTC
clone size: .; V gene: TRBV19; J gene: TRBJ2-5; D gene: TRBD1; CDR3 protein: CASSTPGQGIETQYF; CDR3 DNA: TGTGCCAGTAGTACTCCGGGACAGGGGATAGAGACCCAGTACTTC
clone size: many; V gene: TRBV7-6; J gene: TRBJ2-2; D gene: TRBD1; CDR3 protein: CASSLGQGTGELFF; CDR3 DNA: TGTGCCAGCAGCTTGGGACAGGGAACCGGGGAGCTGTTTTTT
clone size: once; V gene: TRBV4-1; J gene: TRBJ2-6; D gene: TRBD1; CDR3 protein: CASSQDVGTGVAGANVLTF; CDR3 DNA: TGCGCCAGCAGCCAAGATGTGGGGACAGGCGTTGCTGGGGCCAACGTCCTGACTTTC
clone size: .; V gene: TRBV27; J gene: TRBJ1-4; D gene: .; CDR3 protein: CASSPGLPNEKLFF; CDR3 DNA: TGTGCCAGCAGTCCGGGACTCCCTAATGAAAAACTGTTTTTT